What follows is one T cell receptor (beta chain) and its context. CDR1 is MNHEY and CDR2 is SVGAGI in the germline V gene. The trim removed 4 bases at V and 7 bases at J, leaving 8 bases unmatched. There are 16 residues in the CDR3. These data belong to a study of shared T cell receptors in the human thymus. Repertoires were generated with immunoSEQ multiplex PCR, while TCRdb's copy carries only in-frame clones and drops some. The sample records approximately 730,000 clones, roughly 88% being singletons. This sample was also put to use in a study of human thymus T cells.

This clonotype was obtained from a girl under two years old with a congenital heart defect. Sample: thymocytes. This chain links TRBV6-5 with TRBJ2-1; 12 positions agree with TRBD1. The CDR3 sequence: CASSSTGQGARNEQFF. The CDR3 DNA reads TGTGCCAGCAGTTCCACGGGACAGGGGGCCAGAAATGAGCAGTTCTTC.